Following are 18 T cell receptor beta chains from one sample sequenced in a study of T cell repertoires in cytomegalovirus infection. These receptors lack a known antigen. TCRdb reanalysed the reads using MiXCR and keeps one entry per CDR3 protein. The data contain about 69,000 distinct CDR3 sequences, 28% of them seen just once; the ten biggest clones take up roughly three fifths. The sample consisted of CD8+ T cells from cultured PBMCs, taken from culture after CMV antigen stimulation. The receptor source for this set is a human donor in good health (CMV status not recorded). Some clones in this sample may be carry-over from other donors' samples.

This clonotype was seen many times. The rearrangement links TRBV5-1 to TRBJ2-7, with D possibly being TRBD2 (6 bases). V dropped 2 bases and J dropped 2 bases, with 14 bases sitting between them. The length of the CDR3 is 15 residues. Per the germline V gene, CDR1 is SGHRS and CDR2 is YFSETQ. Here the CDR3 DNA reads TGCGCCAGCAGCTTCTTCGGGGGAACCCCCTACGAGCAGTACTTC. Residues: CASSFFGGTPYEQYF. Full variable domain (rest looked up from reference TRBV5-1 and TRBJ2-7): KAGVTQTPRYLIKTRGQQVTLSCSPISGHRSVSWYQQTPGQGLQFLFEYFSETQRNKGNFPGRFSGRQFSNSRSEMNVSTLELGDSALYLCASSFFGGTPYEQYFGPGTRLTVT.

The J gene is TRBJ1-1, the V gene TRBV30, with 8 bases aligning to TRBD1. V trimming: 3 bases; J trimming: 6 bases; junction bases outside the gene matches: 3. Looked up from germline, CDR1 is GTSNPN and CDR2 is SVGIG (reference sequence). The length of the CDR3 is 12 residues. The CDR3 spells CAWRDRAPEAFF. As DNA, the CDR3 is TGTGCCTGGAGGGACAGGGCTCCTGAAGCTTTCTTT.

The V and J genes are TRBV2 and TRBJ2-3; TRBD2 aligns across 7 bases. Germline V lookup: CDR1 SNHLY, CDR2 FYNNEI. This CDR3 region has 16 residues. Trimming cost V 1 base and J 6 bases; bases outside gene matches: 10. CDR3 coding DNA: TGTGCCAGCAGTGAAGGTCTAGCGGAGGAGGTGGATACGCAGTATTTT. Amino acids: CASSEGLAEEVDTQYF.

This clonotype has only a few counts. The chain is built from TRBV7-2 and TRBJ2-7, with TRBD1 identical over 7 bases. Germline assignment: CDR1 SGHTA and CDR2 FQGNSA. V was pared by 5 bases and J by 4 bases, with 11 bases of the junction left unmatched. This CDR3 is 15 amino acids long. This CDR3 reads CASSTRQGPWYEQYF. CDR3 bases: TGTGCCAGCAGCACGCGACAGGGTCCCTGGTACGAGCAGTACTTC.

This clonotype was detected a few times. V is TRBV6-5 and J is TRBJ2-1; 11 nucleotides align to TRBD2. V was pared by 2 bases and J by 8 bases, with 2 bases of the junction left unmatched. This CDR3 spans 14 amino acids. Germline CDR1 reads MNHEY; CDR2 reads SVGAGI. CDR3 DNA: TGTGCCAGCAGTTACCTAGCGGGAGGAGATGAGCAGTTCTTC. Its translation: CASSYLAGGDEQFF.

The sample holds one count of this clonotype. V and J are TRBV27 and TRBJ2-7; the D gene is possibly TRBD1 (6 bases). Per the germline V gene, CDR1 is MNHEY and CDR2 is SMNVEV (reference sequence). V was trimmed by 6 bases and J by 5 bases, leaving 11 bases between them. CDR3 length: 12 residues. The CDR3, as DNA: TGTGCCAGCAGGGACAGCCCTAACGAGCAGTACTTC. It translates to CASRDSPNEQYF.

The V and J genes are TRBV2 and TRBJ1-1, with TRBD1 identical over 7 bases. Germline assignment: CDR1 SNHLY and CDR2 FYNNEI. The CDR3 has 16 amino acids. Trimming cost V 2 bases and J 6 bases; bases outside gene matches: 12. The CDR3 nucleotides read TGTGCCAGCAGTGAAAATAGAGACAGGGCCAGCGCTGAAGCTTTCTTT. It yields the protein CASSENRDRASAEAFF.

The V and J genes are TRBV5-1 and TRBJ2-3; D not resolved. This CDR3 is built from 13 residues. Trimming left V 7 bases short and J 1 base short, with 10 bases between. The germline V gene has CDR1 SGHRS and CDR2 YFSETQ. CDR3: CASYGRGTDTQYF. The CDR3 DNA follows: TGCGCCAGCTACGGAAGGGGCACAGATACGCAGTATTTT. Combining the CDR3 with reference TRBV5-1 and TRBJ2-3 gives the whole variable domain KAGVTQTPRYLIKTRGQQVTLSCSPISGHRSVSWYQQTPGQGLQFLFEYFSETQRNKGNFPGRFSGRQFSNSRSEMNVSTLELGDSALYLCASYGRGTDTQYFGPGTRLTVL.

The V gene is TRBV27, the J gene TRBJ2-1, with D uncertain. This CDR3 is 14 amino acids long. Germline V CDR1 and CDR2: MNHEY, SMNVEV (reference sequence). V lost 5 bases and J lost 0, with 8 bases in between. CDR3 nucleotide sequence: TGTGCCAGCAGTGGAGTGCACTCCTACAATGAGCAGTTCTTC. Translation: CASSGVHSYNEQFF.

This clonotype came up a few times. The CDR3 DNA reads TGTGCCAGCAGTTTAATAGGCAGGACGGAGACCCAGTACTTC. The encoded protein is CASSLIGRTETQYF. This chain connects TRBV28 to TRBJ2-5; no clear D gene. V was shortened by 2 bases and J by 5 bases, with 12 bases between the two germline ends. CDR3 length: 14 residues. CDR1 is MDHEN, CDR2 SYDVKM, per germline.

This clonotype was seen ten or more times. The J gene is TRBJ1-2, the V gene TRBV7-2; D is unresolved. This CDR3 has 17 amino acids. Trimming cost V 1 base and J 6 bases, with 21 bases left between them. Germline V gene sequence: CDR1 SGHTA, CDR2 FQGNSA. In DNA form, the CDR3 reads TGTGCCAGCAGCTTAGTGGATTCCCGCGGCCTAAGGGATGGCTACACCTTC. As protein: CASSLVDSRGLRDGYTF. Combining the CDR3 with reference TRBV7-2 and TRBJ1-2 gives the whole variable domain GAGVSQSPSNKVTEKGKDVELRCDPISGHTALYWYRQSLGQGLEFLIYFQGNSAPDKSGLPSDRFSAERTGGSVSTLTIQRTQQEDSAVYLCASSLVDSRGLRDGYTFGSGTRLTVV.

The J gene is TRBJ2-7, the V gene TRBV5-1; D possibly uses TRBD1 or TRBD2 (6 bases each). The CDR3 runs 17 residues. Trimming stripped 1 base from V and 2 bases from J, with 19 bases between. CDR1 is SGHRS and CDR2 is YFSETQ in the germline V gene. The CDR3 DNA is TGCGCCAGCAGCTTGCTGGGCCGTGGAGGGACAACCTACGAGCAGTACTTC. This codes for CASSLLGRGGTTYEQYF.

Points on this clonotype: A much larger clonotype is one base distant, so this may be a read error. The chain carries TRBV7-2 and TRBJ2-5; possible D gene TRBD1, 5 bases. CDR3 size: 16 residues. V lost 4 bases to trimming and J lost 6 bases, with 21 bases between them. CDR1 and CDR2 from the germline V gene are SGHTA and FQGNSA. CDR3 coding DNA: TGTGCCAGCAGCTACACCTTAAGCAGGGCAGAAAAGACCCAGTACTTC. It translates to CASSYTLSRAEKTQYF.

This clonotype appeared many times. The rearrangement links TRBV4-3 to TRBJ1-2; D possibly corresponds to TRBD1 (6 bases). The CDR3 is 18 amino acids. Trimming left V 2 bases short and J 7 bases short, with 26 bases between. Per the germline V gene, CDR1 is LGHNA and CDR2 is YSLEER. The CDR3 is CASSQSSQGRGGFGGYTF. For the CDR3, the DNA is TGCGCCAGCAGCCAATCCTCCCAGGGGAGGGGAGGGTTTGGTGGCTACACCTTC.

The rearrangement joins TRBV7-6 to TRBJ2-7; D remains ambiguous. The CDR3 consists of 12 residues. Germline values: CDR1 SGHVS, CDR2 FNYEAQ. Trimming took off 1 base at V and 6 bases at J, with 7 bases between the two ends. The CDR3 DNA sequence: TGTGCCAGCAGCTTAGGCAGCCTCGAGCAGTACTTC. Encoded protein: CASSLGSLEQYF. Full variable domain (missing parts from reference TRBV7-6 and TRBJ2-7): GAGVSQSPRYKVTKRGQDVALRCDPISGHVSLYWYRQALGQGPEFLTYFNYEAQQDKSGLPNDRFSAERPEGSISTLTIQRTEQRDSAMYRCASSLGSLEQYFGPGTRLTVT.

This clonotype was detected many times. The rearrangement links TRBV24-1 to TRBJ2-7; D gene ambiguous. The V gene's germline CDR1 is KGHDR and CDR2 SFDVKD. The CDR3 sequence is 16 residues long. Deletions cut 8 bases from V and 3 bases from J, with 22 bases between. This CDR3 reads CATKKRPRSEFYEQYF. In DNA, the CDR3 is TGTGCCACCAAGAAGAGACCGAGATCAGAATTCTACGAGCAGTACTTC.

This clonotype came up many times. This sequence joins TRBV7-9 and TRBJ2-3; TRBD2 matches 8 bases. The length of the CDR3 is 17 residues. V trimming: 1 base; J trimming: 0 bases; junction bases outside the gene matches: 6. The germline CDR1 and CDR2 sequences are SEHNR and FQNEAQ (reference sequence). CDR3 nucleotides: TGTGCCAGCAGCTTAGGTGAAGCTAGCGGGAGCACAGATACGCAGTATTTT. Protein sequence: CASSLGEASGSTDTQYF.

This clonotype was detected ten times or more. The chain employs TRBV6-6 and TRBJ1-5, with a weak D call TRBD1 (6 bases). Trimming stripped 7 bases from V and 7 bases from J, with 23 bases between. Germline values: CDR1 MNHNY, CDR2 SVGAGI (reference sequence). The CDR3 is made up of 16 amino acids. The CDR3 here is CASTSTWTDPDQPQHF. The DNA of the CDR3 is TGTGCCAGCACTTCCACCTGGACAGACCCGGACCAGCCCCAGCATTTT.